This T cell receptor beta chain was identified during a study of T cell responses to AZD1222 COVID-19 vaccine. Study in general: Second-dose intervals of approximately 4 or approximately 12 weeks were pooled.

Turning to this clone: The target antigen is unknown.

Assay used: immunoSEQ multiplex PCR; TCRdb lists only in-frame clones, some missing. The data contain about 100,000 clones, around 87% of them singletons. Trimming took off 5 bases at V and 5 bases at J, with 10 bases between the two ends. The CDR3 consists of 14 residues. CDR1 is LGHDT and CDR2 is YNNKEL in the germline V gene (reference sequence). Study conclusions and caveats: Compared with day 0, the breadth and depth of the Spike-specific TCR repertoire rose significantly after two doses of AZD1222. It should be noted that donors were predominantly white British and more often female, and clonal diversity was possibly underestimated. The study identified only five to seven AZD1222 recipients as seropositive at baseline.

The receptor was isolated from an adult in good health. Sequences were derived from peripheral blood, sampled on day 0 of AZD1222 vaccination. The chain couples TRBV3-1 (or the pseudogene TRBV3-2) to TRBJ1-6; D may be TRBD1 (5 bases). DNA for the CDR3: TGTGCCAGCAGCTGGGGGGTCGATAATTCACCCCTCCACTTT. Amino acid sequence: CASSWGVDNSPLHF.